What follows is one T cell receptor beta chain and its context. What it binds is unknown. Assays were performed on roughly 94,000 TCR templates per sample. The assay was immunoSEQ multiplex PCR, and TCRdb's table has in-frame clones only and misses some. The table includes 85,000 to 130,000 clones, about 92% detected once. The data were taken from a study of siplizumab effects on memory and regulatory T cells. Overall study results and limits: Proliferating CD4+ or CD8+ clones, roughly 75-96% of them, lacked an assignable naive or memory phenotype. Apparently key alloresponse contributors, naive T cells also seemed more diverse than memory cells. Alloreactive CD4+ clones that could be mapped were on average about 69% Treg-derived with siplizumab, against around 27% in controls.

Germline CDR1 and CDR2: MNHEY and SVGAGI. Trimming took off 0 bases at V and 3 bases at J, with 12 bases between the two ends. The CDR3 length is 16 residues. Sequencing was performed on Tregs sorted from blood. V gene TRBV6-5 combines with J gene TRBJ1-5, with D unresolved. The sequence was collected from a human donor in good health. The chain's CDR3 is CASSYSRWAVNQPQHF. CDR3 sequence (DNA): TGTGCCAGCAGTTACTCGAGGTGGGCGGTCAATCAGCCCCAGCATTTT.